The clone carrying this T cell receptor (beta chain) was detected once. Donation came from healthy HIV-negative adults that had no recent acute infections or vaccinations. Caucasian adults residing in Nashville, Tennessee made up all the donors. Genomic DNA (from each subset) was split evenly across several immunoSEQ plates. Assay used: immunoSEQ multiplex PCR; TCRdb lists only in-frame clones, some missing. The sample consists of around 700,000 clones, 55% to 75% of them appearing once. This entry is derived from a study of shared clonotypes between healthy human individuals. Trimming removed 0 bases at V and 0 bases at J, with 10 bases between. The CDR3 consists of 16 residues. In germline, CDR1 is MNHEY, CDR2 SVGAGI.

The clonotype comes from a woman in her twenties or thirties in good health. Specimen: memory CD4+ T cells sorted from blood. The sample's subset: CD45RA-negative fraction. The V gene is TRBV6-5, the J gene TRBJ2-3; possibly TRBD1 for D (6 bases). The CDR3 spells CASSYSFQGSTDTQYF. In DNA, the CDR3 is TGTGCCAGCAGTTACTCGTTTCAGGGGAGCACAGATACGCAGTATTTT.